This TCR beta chain is from a study of T cell clones after liver transplantation. The wider study: A pre-transplant mixed lymphocyte reaction with TCRbeta sequencing defined graft-donor-reactive clones followed in post-transplant blood. Three of eight recipients were HCV-positive; others had non-autoimmune, non-viral indications. Samples came pre-transplant, pre-randomization before withdrawal, and post-randomization after withdrawal ended.

Sequencing was performed with immunoSEQ multiplex PCR; in TCRdb, only in-frame clones are kept and a portion is missing. The repertoire holds approximately 51,000 clones, with about nine tenths as singletons. J was trimmed by 5 bases and V by 0 bases; bases with no gene match: 3. The CDR3 runs 16 residues. Per the germline V gene, CDR1 is SGHAT and CDR2 is FQNNGV. This clonotype was sampled from a human patient who received a liver transplant. The T cells may partly be graft donor cells. The chain couples TRBV11-2 to TRBJ2-2, with TRBD2 matching over 10 bases. Sequenced here: CD8+ T cells from blood, sampled 12 months after liver transplant. The CDR3: CASSLDLAGVTGELFF. The CDR3 bases are TGTGCCAGCAGCTTAGATCTAGCGGGAGTTACCGGGGAGCTGTTTTTT.